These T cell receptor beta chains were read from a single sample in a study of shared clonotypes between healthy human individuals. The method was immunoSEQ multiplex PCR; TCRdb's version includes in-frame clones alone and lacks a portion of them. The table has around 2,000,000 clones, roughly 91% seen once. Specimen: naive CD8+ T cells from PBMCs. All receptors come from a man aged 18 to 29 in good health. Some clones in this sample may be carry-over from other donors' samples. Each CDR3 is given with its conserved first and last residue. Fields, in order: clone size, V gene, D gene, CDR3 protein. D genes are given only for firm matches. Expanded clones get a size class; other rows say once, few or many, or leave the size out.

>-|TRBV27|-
CASRPSLSSTDTQYF
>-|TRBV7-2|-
CASSLVGGPEAFF
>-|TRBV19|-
CASSTGYEQYF
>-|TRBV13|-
CASSPGQKNYEQYF
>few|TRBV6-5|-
CASSQDLLPYF
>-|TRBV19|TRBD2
CASSGMTSGTGNEQYF
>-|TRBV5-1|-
CASSLGGGAHNEQFF
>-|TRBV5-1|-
CASSPNPGQGPGAFF
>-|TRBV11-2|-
CASSLSVGQGGSYEQYF
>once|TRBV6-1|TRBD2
CASSEELWESGRNIQYF
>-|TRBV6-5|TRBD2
CASSYSRLAVYEQYF
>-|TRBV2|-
CASSDTRGVGSTDNQPQHF
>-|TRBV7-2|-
CASSFYRKPNEKLFF
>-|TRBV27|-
CASSQSADTQYF
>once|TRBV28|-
CASSLRGDRYEETQYF
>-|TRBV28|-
CASSHGGSGEQYF
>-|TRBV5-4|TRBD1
CASSFGRGTGNNEQFF
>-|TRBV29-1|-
CSVEDQAREFGYTF
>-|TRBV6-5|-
CASSYSTIRGGYTF
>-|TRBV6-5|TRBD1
CASSYSPQGARQPQHF
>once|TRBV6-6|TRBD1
CASSHYQGALLEAFF
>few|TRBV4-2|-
CASRLEKWGNTEAFF
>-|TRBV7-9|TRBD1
CASSSRGQQETQYF
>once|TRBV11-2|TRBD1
CASSQRQGRNTGELFF
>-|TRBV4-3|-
CASSQEVAVYSTGELFF
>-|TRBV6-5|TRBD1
CASSLDRVGYEQYF
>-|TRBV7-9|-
CASSLPGANAQETQYF
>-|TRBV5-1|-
CASSLSGVSLNYGYTF
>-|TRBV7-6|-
CASSLLGAQNTEAFF
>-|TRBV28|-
CASSVSANQPQHF
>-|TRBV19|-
CASSIGTASSYEQYF
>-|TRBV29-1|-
CSVVAGEGAQYF
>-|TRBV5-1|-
CASSPTDPAAEQYF
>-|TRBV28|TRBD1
CASSLTGTGRTDTQYF
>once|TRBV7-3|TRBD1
CASSWVTGTASFSYEQYF
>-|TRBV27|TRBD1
CASRQAGGDGYTF
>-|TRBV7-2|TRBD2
CASSPRTSGRGPYNEQFF
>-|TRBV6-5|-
CASSYSETGELFF
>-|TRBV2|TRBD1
CASRATGALRNEQFF
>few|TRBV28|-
CASSLSRGTEAFF
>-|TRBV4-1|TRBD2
CASSPMTSGSSNEQFF
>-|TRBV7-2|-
CASSQHEAGVEKLFF
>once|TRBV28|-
CASSLRGLNTEAFF
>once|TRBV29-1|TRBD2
CSVVGTSGRATGELFF
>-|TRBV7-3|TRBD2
CASSPGLVLAETQYF